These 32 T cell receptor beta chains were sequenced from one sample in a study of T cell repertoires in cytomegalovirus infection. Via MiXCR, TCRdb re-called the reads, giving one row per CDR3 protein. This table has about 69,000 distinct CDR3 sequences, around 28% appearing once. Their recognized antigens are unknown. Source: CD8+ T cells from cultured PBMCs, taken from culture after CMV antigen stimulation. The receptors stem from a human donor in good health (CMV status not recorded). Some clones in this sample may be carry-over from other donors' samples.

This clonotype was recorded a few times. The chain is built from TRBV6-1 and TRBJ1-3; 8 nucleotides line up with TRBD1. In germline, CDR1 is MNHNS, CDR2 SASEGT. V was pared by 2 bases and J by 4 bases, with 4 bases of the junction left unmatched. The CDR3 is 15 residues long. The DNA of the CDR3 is TGTGCCAGCAGTGAACGCAGGGGGCAAGGAAACACCATATATTTT. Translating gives CASSERRGQGNTIYF.

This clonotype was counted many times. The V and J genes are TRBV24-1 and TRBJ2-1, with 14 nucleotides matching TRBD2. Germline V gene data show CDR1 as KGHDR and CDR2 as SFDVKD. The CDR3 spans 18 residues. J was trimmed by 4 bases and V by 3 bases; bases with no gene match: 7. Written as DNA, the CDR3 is TGTGCCACCAGTGATGCTGGGACTAGCGGGAGTCTTTACAATGAGCAGTTCTTC. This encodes CATSDAGTSGSLYNEQFF.

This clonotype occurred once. The CDR3 sequence: CASSQDESWDRPHGYTF. The CDR3 nucleotides read TGCGCCAGCAGCCAAGATGAGTCTTGGGACAGGCCCCATGGCTACACCTTC. The chain recombines TRBV4-3 with TRBJ1-2; 8 bases map to TRBD1. After removal of 0 bases from V and 6 bases from J, the junction contained 12 bases not matched to a gene. This CDR3 comprises 17 residues. The germline V gene has CDR1 LGHNA and CDR2 YSLEER.

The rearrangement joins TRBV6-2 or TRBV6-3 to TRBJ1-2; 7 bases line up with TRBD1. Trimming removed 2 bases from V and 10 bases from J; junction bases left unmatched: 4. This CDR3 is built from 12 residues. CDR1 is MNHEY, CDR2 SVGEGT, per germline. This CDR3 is CASSYEGQIYTF. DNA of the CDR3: TGTGCCAGCAGTTACGAGGGACAGATCTACACCTTC.

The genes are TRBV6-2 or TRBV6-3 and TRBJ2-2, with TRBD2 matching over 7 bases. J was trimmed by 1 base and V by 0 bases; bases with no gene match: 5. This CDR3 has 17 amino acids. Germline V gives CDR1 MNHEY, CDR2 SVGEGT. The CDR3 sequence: CASSYSASGGNTGELFF. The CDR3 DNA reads TGTGCCAGCAGTTACTCAGCTAGCGGAGGGAACACCGGGGAGCTGTTTTTT.

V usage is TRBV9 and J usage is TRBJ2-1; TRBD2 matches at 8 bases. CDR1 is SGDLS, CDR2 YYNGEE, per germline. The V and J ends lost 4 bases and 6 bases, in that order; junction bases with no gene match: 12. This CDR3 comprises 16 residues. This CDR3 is CASSPITGGTFNEQFF. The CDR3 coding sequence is TGTGCCAGCAGCCCTATCACGGGGGGGACGTTCAATGAGCAGTTCTTC.

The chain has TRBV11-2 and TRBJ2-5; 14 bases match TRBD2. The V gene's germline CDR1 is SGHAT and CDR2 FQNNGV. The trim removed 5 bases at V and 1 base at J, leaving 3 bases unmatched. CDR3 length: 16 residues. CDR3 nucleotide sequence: TGTGCCAGCAGCAGACTAGCGGGGGGGCCCCAAGAGACCCAGTACTTC. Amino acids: CASSRLAGGPQETQYF. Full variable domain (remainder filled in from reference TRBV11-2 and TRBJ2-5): EAGVAQSPRYKIIEKRQSVAFWCNPISGHATLYWYQQILGQGPKLLIQFQNNGVVDDSQLPKDRFSAERLKGVDSTLKIQPAKLEDSAVYLCASSRLAGGPQETQYFGPGTRLLVL.

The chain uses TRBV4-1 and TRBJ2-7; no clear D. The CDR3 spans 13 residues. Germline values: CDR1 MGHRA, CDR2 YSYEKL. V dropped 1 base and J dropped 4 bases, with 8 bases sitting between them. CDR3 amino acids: CASSQGLSYEQYF. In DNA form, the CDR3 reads TGCGCCAGCAGCCAAGGGTTGTCGTACGAGCAGTACTTC.

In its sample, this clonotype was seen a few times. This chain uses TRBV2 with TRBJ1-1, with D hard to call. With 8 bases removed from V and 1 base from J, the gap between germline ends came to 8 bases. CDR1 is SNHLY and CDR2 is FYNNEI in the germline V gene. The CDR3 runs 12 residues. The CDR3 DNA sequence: TGTGCCAGCGCGGACGGGAACACTGAAGCTTTCTTT. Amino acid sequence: CASADGNTEAFF. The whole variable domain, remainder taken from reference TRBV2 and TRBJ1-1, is EPEVTQTPSHQVTQMGQEVILRCVPISNHLYFYWYRQILGQKVEFLVSFYNNEISEKSEIFDDQFSVERPDGSNFTLKIRSTKLEDSAMYFCASADGNTEAFFGQGTRLTVV.

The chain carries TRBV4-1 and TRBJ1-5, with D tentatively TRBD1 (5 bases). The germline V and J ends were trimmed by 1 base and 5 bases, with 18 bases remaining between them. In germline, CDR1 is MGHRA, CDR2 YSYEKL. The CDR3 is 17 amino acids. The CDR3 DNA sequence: TGCGCCAGCAGCCAAGGGGGGGGGACTTATTCCCATCAGCCCCAGCATTTT. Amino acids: CASSQGGGTYSHQPQHF.

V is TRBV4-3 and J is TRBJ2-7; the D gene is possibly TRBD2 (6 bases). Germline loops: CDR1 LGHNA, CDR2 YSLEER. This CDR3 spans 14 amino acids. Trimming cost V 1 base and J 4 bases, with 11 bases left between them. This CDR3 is CASSQGRRGYEQYF. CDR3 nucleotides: TGCGCCAGCAGCCAAGGCCGGCGGGGTTACGAGCAGTACTTC.

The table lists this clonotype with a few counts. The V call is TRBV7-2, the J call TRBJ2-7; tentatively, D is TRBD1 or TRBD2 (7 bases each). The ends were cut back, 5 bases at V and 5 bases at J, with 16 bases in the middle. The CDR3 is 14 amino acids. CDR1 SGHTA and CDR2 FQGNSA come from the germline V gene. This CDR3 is CASSQGRGRDEQYF. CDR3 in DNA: TGTGCCAGCAGCCAAGGGAGGGGGCGCGACGAGCAGTACTTC.

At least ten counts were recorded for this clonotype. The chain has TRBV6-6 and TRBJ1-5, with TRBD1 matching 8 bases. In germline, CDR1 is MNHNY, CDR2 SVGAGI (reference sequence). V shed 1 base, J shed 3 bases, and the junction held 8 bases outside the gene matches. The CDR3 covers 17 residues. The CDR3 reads CASSYFRTGWANQPQHF. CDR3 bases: TGTGCCAGCAGTTACTTTCGGACAGGGTGGGCCAATCAGCCCCAGCATTTT.

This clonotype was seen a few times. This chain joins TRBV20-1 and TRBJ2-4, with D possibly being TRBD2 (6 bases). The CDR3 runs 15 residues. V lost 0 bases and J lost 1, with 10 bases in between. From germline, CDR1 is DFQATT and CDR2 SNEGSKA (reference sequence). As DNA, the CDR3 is TGCAGTGCTAGAGATGGCGGGGACGCCAAAAACATTCAGTACTTC. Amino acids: CSARDGGDAKNIQYF.

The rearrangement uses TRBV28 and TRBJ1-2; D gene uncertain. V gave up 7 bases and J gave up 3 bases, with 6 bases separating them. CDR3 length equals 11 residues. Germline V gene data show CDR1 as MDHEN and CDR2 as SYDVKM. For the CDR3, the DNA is TGTGCCAGCATAGGAGACTATGGCTACACCTTC. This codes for CASIGDYGYTF.

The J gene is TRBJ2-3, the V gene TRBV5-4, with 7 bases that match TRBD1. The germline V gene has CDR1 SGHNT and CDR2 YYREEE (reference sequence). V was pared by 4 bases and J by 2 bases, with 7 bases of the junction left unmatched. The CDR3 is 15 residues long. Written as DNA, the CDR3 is TGTGCCAGCAGCACCCCGGGACAGCTCACAGATACGCAGTATTTT. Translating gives CASSTPGQLTDTQYF.

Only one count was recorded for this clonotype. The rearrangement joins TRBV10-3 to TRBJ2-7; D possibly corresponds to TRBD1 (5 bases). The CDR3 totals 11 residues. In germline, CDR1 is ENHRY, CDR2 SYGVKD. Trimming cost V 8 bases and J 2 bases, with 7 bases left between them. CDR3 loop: CAIAGTYEQYF. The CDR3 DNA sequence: TGTGCCATCGCAGGGACCTACGAGCAGTACTTC.

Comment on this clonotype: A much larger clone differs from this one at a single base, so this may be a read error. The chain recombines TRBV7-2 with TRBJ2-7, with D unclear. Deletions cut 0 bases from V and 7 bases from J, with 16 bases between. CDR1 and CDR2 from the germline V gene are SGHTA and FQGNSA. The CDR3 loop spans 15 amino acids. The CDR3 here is CASSLALDPYWEQYF. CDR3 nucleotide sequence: TGTGCCAGCAGCTTAGCGCTCGACCCCTACTGGGAGCAGTACTTC.

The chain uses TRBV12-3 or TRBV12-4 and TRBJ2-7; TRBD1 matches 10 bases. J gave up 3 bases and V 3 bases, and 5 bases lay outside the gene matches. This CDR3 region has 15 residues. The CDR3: CASSLSGTGVYEQYF. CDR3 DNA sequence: TGTGCCAGCAGTTTGTCCGGGACAGGGGTCTACGAGCAGTACTTC.

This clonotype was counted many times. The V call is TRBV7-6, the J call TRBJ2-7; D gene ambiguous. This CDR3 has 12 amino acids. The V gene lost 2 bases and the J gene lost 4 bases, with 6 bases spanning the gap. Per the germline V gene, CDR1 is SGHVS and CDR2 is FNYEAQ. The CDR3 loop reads CASSLKGYEQYF. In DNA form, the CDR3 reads TGTGCCAGCAGCTTAAAGGGATACGAGCAGTACTTC.

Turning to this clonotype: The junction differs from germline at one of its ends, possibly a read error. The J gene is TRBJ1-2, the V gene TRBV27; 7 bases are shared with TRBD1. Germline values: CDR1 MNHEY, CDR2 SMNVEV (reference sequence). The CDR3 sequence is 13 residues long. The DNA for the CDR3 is TGTTCCAGCAGTCGGACAGGAAACTATGGCTACACCTTC. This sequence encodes CSSSRTGNYGYTF.

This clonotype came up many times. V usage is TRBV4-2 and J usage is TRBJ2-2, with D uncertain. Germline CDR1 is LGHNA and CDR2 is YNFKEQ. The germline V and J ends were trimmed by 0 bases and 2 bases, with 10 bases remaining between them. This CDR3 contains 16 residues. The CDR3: CASSQEARHNTGELFF. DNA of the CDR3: TGTGCCAGCAGCCAAGAAGCTCGTCATAACACCGGGGAGCTGTTTTTT.

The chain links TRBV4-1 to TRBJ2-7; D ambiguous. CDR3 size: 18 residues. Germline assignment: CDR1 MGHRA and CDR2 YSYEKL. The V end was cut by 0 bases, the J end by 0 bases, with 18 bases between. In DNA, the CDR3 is TGCGCCAGCAGCCAAGATCTCCTTAGTACAGTACTCTCCTACGAGCAGTACTTC. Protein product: CASSQDLLSTVLSYEQYF.

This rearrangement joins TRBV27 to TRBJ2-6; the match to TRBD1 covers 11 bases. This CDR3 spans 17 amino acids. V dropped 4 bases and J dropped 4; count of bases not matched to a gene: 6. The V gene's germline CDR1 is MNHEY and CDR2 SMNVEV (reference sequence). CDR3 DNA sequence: TGTGCCAGCAGTTCTGGACAGGGGGCGGCGGGGGCCAACGTCCTGACTTTC. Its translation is CASSSGQGAAGANVLTF.

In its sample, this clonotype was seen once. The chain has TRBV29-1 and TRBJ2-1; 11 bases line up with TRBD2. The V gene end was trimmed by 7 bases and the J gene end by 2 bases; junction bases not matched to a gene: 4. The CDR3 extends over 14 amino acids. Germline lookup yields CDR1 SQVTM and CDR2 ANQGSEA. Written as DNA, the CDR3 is TGCAGCGCCCCTAGCGGGGGGCCCTACAATGAGCAGTTCTTC. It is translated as CSAPSGGPYNEQFF.

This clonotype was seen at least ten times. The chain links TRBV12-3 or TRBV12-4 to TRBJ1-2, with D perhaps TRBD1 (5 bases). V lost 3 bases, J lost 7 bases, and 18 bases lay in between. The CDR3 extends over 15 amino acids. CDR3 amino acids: CASSFGVGGRGGYTF. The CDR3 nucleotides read TGTGCCAGCAGTTTCGGGGTTGGGGGACGCGGTGGCTACACCTTC.

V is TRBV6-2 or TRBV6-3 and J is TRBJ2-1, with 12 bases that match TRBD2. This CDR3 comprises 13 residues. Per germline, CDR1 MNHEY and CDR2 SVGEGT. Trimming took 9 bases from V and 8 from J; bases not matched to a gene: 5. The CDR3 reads CASQLAGGDEQFF. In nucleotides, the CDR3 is TGTGCCAGTCAACTAGCGGGAGGAGATGAGCAGTTCTTC.

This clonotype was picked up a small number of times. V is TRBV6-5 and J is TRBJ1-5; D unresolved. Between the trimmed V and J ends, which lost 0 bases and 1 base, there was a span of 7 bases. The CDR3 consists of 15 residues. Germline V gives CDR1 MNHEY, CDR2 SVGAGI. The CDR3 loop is CASSYSGGSNQPQHF. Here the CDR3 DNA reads TGTGCCAGCAGTTACTCGGGTGGAAGCAATCAGCCCCAGCATTTT.

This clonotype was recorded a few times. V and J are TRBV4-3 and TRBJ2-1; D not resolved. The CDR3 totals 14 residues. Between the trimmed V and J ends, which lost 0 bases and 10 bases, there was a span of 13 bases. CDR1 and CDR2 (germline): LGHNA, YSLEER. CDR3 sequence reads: CASSQEESAAEQFF. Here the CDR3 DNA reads TGCGCCAGCAGCCAAGAGGAATCTGCGGCGGAGCAGTTCTTC.

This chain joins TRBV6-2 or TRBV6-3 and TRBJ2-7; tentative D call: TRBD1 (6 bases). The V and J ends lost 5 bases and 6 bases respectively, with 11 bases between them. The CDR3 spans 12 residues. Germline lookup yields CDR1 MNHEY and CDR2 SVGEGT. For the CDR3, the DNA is TGTGCCAGCAGTCTCCAGGGGTTCGAGCAGTACTTC. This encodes CASSLQGFEQYF.

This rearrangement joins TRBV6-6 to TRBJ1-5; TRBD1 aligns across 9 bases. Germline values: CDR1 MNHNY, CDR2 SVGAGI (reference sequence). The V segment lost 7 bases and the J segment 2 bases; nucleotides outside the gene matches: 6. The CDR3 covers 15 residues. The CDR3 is CASTRDREGNQPQHF. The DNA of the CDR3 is TGTGCCAGCACCCGGGACAGGGAAGGCAATCAGCCCCAGCATTTT.

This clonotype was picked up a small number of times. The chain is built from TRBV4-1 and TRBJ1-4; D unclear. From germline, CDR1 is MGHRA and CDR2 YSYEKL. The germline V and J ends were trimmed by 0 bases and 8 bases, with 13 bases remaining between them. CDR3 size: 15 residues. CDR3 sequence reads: CASSQDIGPDEKLFF. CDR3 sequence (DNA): TGCGCCAGCAGCCAAGATATCGGACCTGACGAAAAACTGTTTTTT.